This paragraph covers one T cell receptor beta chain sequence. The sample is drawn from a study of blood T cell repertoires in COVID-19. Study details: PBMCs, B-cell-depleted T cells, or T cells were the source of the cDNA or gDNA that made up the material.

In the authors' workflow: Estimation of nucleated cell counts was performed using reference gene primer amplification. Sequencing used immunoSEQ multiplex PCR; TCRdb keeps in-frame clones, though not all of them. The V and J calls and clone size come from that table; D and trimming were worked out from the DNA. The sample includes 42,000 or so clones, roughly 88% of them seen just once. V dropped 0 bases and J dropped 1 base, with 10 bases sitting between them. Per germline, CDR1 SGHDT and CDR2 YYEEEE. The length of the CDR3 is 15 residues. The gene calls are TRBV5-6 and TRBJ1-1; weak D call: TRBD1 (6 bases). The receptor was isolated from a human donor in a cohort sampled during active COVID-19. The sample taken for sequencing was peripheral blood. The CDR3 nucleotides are TGTGCCAGCAGCTTGGATTGGGGACAGAACACTGAAGCTTTCTTT. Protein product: CASSLDWGQNTEAFF.